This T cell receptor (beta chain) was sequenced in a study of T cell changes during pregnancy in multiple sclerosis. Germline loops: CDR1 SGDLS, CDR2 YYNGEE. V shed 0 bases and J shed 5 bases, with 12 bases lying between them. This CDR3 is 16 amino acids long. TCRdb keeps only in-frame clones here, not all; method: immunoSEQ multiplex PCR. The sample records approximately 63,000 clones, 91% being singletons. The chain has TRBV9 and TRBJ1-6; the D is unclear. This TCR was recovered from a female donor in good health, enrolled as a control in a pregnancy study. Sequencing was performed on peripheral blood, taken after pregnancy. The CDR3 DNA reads TGTGCCAGCAGCGTAGCACCCCGATCGGATAATTCACCCCTCCACTTT. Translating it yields CASSVAPRSDNSPLHF.